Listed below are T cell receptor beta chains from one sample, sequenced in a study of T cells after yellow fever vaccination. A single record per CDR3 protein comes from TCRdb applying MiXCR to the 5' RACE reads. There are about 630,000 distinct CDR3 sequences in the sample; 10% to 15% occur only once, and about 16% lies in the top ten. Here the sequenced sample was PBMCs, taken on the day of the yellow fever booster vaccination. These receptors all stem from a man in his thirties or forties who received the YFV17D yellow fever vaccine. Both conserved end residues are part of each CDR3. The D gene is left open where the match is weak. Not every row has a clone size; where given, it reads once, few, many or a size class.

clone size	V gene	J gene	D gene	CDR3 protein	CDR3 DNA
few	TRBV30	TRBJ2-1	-	CAWSGQTQFF	TGTGCCTGGAGTGGACAAACGCAGTTCTTC
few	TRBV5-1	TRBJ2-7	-	CASSSSDPAGEQYF	TGCGCCAGCAGCTCCTCCGACCCGGCGGGAGAGCAGTACTTC
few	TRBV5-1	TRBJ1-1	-	CASSLVAGGSTEAFF	TGCGCCAGCAGCTTGGTAGCGGGGGGGAGCACTGAAGCTTTCTTT
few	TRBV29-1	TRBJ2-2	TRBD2	CSAGGLAGGANTGELFF	TGCAGCGCTGGGGGCTTAGCGGGAGGGGCGAACACCGGGGAGCTGTTTTTT
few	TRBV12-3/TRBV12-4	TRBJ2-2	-	CASVRDTGELFF	TGTGCCAGCGTACGGGACACCGGGGAGCTGTTTTTT
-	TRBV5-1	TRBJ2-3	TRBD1	CASINGDRGTDTQYF	TGCGCCAGCATCAACGGGGACAGAGGCACAGATACGCAGTATTTT
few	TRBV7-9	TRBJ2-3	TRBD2	CASRRLAGGTDTQYF	TGTGCCAGCAGAAGACTAGCGGGAGGCACAGATACGCAGTATTTT
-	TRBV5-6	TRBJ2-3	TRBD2	CASSFRAGVDTQYF	TGTGCCAGCAGCTTCCGAGCGGGAGTTGATACGCAGTATTTT
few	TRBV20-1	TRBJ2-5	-	CSATTQGGQETQYF	TGCAGTGCTACTACTCAGGGGGGCCAAGAGACCCAGTACTTC
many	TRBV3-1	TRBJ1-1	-	CASSRGTRDTEAFF	TGTGCCAGCAGCCGCGGGACGAGGGACACTGAAGCTTTCTTT
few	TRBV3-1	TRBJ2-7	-	CASSQGPVGQYF	TGTGCCAGCAGCCAAGGTCCGGTCGGGCAGTACTTC
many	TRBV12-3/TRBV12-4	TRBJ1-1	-	CASSLADLNTEAFF	TGTGCCAGCAGTTTAGCGGACTTGAACACTGAAGCTTTCTTT
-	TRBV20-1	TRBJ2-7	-	CSARRGGGALYEQYF	TGCAGTGCTAGACGGGGCGGCGGGGCCCTTTACGAGCAGTACTTC
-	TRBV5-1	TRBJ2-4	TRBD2	CASSLDPAGGIQYF	TGCGCCAGCAGCTTGGATCCAGCGGGGGGCATTCAGTACTTC
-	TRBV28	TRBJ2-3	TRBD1	CASTRTGATDTQYF	TGTGCCAGCACCAGGACAGGGGCCACAGATACGCAGTATTTT
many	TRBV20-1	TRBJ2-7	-	CSARDGGDYEQYF	TGCAGTGCTAGAGATGGCGGGGACTACGAGCAGTACTTC
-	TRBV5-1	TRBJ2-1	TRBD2	CASSFRTSGWTRSYNEQFF	TGCGCCAGCAGCTTTAGGACTAGCGGGTGGACCCGCTCCTACAATGAGCAGTTCTTC
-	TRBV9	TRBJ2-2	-	CASSALLPGIGELFF	TGTGCCAGCAGCGCCCTCCTCCCAGGGATCGGGGAGCTGTTTTTT
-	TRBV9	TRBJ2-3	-	CASSVIADSTDTQYF	TGTGCCAGCAGCGTAATCGCGGATAGCACAGATACGCAGTATTTT
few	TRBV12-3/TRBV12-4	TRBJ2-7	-	CASSVDGGYEQYF	TGTGCCAGCAGTGTTGACGGTGGGTACGAGCAGTACTTC
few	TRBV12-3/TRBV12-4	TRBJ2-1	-	CASSTLGSAFF	TGTGCCAGCAGCACGCTCGGGAGCGCATTCTTC
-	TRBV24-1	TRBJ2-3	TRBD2	CATSDSGGPTDTQYF	TGTGCCACCAGTGATTCGGGGGGACCCACAGATACGCAGTATTTT
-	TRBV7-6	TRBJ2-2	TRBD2	CASSFGEAGNGELFF	TGTGCCAGCAGCTTCGGGGAAGCGGGGAACGGGGAGCTGTTTTTT
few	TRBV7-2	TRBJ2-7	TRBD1	CASSARQGVPYEQYF	TGTGCCAGCAGCGCTCGACAGGGGGTGCCCTACGAGCAGTACTTC
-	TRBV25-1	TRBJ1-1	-	CASRLQLNTEAFF	TGTGCCAGCAGACTACAGCTGAACACTGAAGCTTTCTTT
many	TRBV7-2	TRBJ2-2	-	CASSRLATGELFF	TGTGCCAGCAGCCGACTTGCCACCGGGGAGCTGTTTTTT
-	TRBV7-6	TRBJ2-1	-	CASSHALDEQFF	TGTGCCAGCAGCCACGCACTGGATGAGCAGTTCTTC
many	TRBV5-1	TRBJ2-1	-	CASSLPPTRADNEQFF	TGCGCCAGCAGCTTGCCGCCGACCCGCGCCGACAATGAGCAGTTCTTC
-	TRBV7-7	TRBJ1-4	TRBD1	CASRDPGQGIQTNEKLFF	TGTGCCAGCAGAGATCCGGGACAGGGGATTCAAACTAATGAAAAACTGTTTTTT
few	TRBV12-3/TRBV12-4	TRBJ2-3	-	CASSPIMADTQYF	TGTGCCAGCAGCCCCATAATGGCAGATACGCAGTATTTT
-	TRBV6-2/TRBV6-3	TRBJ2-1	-	CASTPGTSNEQFF	TGTGCCAGCACCCCAGGGACGAGCAATGAGCAGTTCTTC
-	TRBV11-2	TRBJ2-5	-	CASSLGMGARETQYF	TGTGCCAGCAGCTTAGGGATGGGGGCTCGGGAGACCCAGTACTTC
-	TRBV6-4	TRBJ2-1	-	CASSVRGAGRNNEQFF	TGTGCCAGCAGCGTCCGAGGGGCGGGACGTAACAATGAGCAGTTCTTC
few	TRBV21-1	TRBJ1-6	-	CASSKGFKRRVNSPLHF	TGTGCCAGCAGCAAAGGGTTCAAGCGCAGGGTGAATTCACCCCTCCACTTT
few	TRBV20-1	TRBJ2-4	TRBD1	CSASPGTGGGGNIQYF	TGCAGTGCTAGCCCAGGGACAGGGGGTGGCGGAAACATTCAGTACTTC
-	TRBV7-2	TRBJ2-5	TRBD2	CASSRQLAGGETQYF	TGTGCCAGCAGCCGTCAACTAGCGGGAGGAGAGACCCAGTACTTC
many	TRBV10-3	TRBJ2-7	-	CAITVGATGRIDEQYF	TGTGCCATCACAGTGGGGGCCACAGGGCGGATCGACGAGCAGTACTTC
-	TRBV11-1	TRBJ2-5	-	CASSLGGATQETQYF	TGTGCCAGCAGCTTAGGCGGGGCTACACAAGAGACCCAGTACTTC
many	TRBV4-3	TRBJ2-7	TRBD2	CASSQDHGTAAGESYEQYF	TGCGCCAGCAGCCAAGATCATGGGACGGCAGCGGGGGAGTCCTACGAGCAGTACTTC
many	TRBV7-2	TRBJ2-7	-	CASSVGLPSEQYF	TGTGCCAGCAGCGTAGGACTGCCGAGTGAGCAGTACTTC
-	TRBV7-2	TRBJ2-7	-	CASSLVVRREQYF	TGTGCCAGCAGCTTAGTTGTAAGGCGCGAGCAGTACTTC
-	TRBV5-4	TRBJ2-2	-	CASSLLGGGGGELFF	TGTGCCAGCAGCTTGCTCGGGGGCGGAGGCGGGGAGCTGTTTTTT
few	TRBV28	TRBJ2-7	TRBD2	CASTTRGLAGLITYEQYF	TGTGCCAGCACCACTCGGGGACTAGCGGGACTCATCACCTACGAGCAGTACTTC